The 6 T cell receptor beta chains below come from one sample, sequenced in a study of blood T cell repertoires in COVID-19. The data were produced by immunoSEQ multiplex PCR, yet TCRdb's version contains in-frame clones alone and is incomplete. The repertoire holds approximately 250,000 clones, with approximately 85% as singletons. Sample: PBMCs or T cells enriched from blood (not recorded which). The receptors originated from a woman aged 50 to 60 with acute COVID-19.

This clone was observed once. The V call is TRBV30, the J call TRBJ1-2; D call uncertain. CDR3 length: 9 residues. V shed 8 bases and J shed 8 bases, with 9 bases lying between them. CDR1 and CDR2 from the germline V gene are GTSNPN and SVGIG (reference sequence). CDR3 coding DNA: TGTGCCGCGGCGCAAGGCTACACCTTC. Translating gives CAAAQGYTF.

The rearrangement joins TRBV7-2 to TRBJ1-2, with D perhaps TRBD1 (6 bases). The V gene's germline CDR1 is SGHTA and CDR2 FQGNSA. Trimming removed 5 bases at V and 7 bases at J, with 17 bases between. The CDR3 spans 14 residues. DNA for the CDR3: TGTGCCAGCAGCCCCCGGACAGAACGGGCTGGCTACACCTTC. Translating it yields CASSPRTERAGYTF.

The chain carries TRBV5-6 and TRBJ1-4, with D perhaps TRBD1 (5 bases). Germline CDR1 is SGHDT and CDR2 is YYEEEE. V lost 4 bases to trimming and J lost 10 bases, with 17 bases between them. The CDR3 sequence is 14 residues long. The DNA of the CDR3 is TGTGCCAGCAGCCTGCCCGAGTTAGGGGCAAAACTGTTTTTT. Protein sequence: CASSLPELGAKLFF.

The chain is built from TRBV6-5 and TRBJ2-2, with a weak D call TRBD1 (5 bases). Trimming shortened V by 4 bases and J by 5 bases, and 11 bases separated the two germline ends. Germline V gene sequence: CDR1 MNHEY, CDR2 SVGAGI. The CDR3 runs 14 residues. The CDR3 region is CASSFPGWTGELFF. CDR3 nucleotides: TGTGCCAGCAGTTTTCCAGGGTGGACCGGGGAGCTGTTTTTT.

This chain links TRBV4-3 with TRBJ2-3; 7 bases fit TRBD2. The CDR3 is 14 amino acids. V was clipped by 1 base and J by 4 bases; unmatched bases: 2. Germline lookup yields CDR1 LGHNA and CDR2 YSLEER. DNA for the CDR3: TGCGCCAGCAGCCAAGTCCGGGGGGCAGATACGCAGTATTTT. Encoded protein: CASSQVRGADTQYF.

This clone was observed once. The CDR3 reads CASSHSLSSGGLGTGELFF. DNA of the CDR3: TGTGCCAGCAGTCACAGTCTTTCATCAGGGGGTTTGGGAACCGGGGAGCTGTTTTTT. This sequence joins TRBV6-6 and TRBJ2-2; 7 bases are a match to TRBD1. CDR1 MNHNY and CDR2 SVGAGI come from the germline V gene (reference sequence). Trimming at V came to 5 bases and at J to 5 bases, leaving 20 bases not matched to a gene. The CDR3 is 19 amino acids.